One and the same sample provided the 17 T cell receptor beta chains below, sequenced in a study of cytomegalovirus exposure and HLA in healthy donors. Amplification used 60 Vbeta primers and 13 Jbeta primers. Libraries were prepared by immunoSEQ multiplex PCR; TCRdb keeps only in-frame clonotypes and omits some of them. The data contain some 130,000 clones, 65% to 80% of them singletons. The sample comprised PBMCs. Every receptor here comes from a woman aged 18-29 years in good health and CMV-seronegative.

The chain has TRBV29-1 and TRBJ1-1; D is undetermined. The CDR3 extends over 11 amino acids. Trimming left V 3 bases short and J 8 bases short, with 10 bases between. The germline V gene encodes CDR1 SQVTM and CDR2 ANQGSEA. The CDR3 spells CSVEGPGEAFF. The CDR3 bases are TGCAGCGTTGAGGGCCCGGGAGAAGCTTTCTTT.

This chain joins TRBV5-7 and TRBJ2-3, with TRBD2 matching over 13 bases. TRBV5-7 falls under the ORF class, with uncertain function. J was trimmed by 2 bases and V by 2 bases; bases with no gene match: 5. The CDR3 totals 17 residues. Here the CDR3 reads CASSFSTSGRHTDTQYF. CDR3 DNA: TGTGCCAGCAGCTTCTCGACTAGCGGGAGGCACACAGATACGCAGTATTTT.

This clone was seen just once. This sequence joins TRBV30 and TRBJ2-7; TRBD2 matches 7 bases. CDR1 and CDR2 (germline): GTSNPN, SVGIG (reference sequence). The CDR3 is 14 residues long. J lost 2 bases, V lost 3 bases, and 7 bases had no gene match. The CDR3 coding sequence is TGTGCCTGGAGAGCCAGCGGGACCCCCTACGAGCAGTACTTC. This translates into CAWRASGTPYEQYF. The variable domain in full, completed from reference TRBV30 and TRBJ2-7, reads SQTIHQWPATLVQPVGSPLSLECTVEGTSNPNLYWYRQAAGRGLQLLFYSVGIGQISSEVPQNLSASRPQDRQFILSSKKLLLSDSGFYLCAWRASGTPYEQYFGPGTRLTVT.

This chain's CDR3 is CASSYSTGYSGELFF. The DNA of the CDR3 is TGTGCCAGCAGTTATTCTACAGGGTATTCCGGGGAGCTGTTTTTT. The J gene is TRBJ2-2, the V gene TRBV6-5; D might be TRBD1 (6 bases). There are 15 residues in the CDR3. Trimming removed 3 bases at V and 6 bases at J, with 14 bases between. CDR1 is MNHEY, CDR2 SVGAGI, per germline.

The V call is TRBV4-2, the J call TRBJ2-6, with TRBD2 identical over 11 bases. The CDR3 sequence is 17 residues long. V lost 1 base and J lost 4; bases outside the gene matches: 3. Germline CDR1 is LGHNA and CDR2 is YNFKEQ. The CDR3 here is CASSQATSGTGANVLTF. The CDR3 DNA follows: TGTGCCAGCAGCCAAGCGACTAGCGGGACCGGGGCCAACGTCCTGACTTTC.

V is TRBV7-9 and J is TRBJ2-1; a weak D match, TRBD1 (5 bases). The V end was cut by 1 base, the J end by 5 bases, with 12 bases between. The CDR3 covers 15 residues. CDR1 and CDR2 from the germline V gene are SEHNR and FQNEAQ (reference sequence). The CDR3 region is CASSLEGRYNNEQFF. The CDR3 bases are TGTGCCAGCAGCTTAGAGGGGCGGTACAACAATGAGCAGTTCTTC.

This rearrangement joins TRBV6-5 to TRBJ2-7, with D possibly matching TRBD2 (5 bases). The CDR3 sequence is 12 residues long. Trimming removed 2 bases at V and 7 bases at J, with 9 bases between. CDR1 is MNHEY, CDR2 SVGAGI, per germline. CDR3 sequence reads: CASSYKRGEQYF. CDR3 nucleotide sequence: TGTGCCAGCAGTTACAAGCGCGGGGAGCAGTACTTC.

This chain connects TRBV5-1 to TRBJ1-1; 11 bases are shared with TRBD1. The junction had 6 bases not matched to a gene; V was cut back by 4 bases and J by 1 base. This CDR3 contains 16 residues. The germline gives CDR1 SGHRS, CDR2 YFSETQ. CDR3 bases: TGCGCCAGCAGCCCCGGGACAGGGGGAGCGAACACTGAAGCTTTCTTT. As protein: CASSPGTGGANTEAFF.

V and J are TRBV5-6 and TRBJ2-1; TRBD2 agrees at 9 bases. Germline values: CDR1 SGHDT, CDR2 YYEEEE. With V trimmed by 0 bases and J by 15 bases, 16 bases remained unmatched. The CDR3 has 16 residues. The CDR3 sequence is CASSLAASGKGISRFF. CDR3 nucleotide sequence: TGTGCCAGCAGCTTGGCCGCTAGCGGGAAAGGGATTTCGCGGTTCTTC.

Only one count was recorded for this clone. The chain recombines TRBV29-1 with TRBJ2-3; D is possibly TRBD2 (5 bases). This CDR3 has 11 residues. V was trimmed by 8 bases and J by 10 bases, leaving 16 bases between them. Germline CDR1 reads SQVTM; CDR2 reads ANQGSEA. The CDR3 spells CSHGESYSQYF. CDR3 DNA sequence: TGCAGCCATGGGGAGAGCTACTCGCAGTATTTT.

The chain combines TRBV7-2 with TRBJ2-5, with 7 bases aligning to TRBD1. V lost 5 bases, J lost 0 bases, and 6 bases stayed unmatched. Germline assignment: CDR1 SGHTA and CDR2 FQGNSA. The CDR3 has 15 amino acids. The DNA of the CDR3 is TGTGCCAGCAGCCATGGGACAGAAAACCAAGAGACCCAGTACTTC. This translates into CASSHGTENQETQYF. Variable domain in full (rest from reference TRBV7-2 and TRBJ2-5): GAGVSQSPSNKVTEKGKDVELRCDPISGHTALYWYRQSLGQGLEFLIYFQGNSAPDKSGLPSDRFSAERTGGSVSTLTIQRTQQEDSAVYLCASSHGTENQETQYFGPGTRLLVL.

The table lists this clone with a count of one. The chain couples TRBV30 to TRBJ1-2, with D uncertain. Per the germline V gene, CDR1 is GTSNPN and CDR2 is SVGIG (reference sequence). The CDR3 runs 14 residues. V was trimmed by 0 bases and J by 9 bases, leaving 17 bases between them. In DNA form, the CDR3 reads TGTGCCTGGAGTGTACTTAGGGAGGGAAGGAGCTACACCTTC. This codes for CAWSVLREGRSYTF.

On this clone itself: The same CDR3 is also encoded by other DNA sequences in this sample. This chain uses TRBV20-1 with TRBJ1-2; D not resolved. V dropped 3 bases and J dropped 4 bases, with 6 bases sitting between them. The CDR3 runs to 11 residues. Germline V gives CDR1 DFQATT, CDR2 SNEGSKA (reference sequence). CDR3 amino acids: CSARAGYGYTF. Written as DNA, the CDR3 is TGCAGTGCTAGGGCGGGCTATGGCTACACCTTC.

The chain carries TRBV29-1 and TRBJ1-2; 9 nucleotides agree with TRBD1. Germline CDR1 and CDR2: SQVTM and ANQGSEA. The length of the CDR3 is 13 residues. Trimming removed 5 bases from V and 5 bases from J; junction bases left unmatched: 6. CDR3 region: CSVRRTGDYGYTF. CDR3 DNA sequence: TGCAGCGTTCGAAGGACAGGGGATTATGGCTACACCTTC.

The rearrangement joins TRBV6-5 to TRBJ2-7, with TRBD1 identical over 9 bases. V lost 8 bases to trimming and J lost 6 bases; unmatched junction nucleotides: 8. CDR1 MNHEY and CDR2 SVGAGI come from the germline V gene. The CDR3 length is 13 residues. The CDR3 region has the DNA TGTGCCAGCTATTCCGACAGGGGGGGCGAGCAGTACTTC. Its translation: CASYSDRGGEQYF.

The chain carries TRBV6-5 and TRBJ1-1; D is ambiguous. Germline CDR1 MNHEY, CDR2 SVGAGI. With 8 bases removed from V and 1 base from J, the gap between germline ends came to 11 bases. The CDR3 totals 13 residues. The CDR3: CASEDFQNTEAFF. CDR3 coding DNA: TGTGCCAGCGAGGACTTCCAGAACACTGAAGCTTTCTTT.

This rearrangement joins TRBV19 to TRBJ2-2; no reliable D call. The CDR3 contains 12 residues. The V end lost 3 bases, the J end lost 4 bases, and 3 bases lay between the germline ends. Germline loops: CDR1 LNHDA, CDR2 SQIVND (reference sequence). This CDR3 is CASSIGTGELFF. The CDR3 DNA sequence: TGTGCCAGTAGTATCGGCACCGGGGAGCTGTTTTTT.